What follows is one TCR beta chain and its context. This specimen belongs to a study of cytomegalovirus exposure and HLA in healthy donors. Trimming at V came to 6 bases and at J to 6 bases, leaving 12 bases not matched to a gene. The length of the CDR3 is 15 residues. Looked up from germline, CDR1 is MNHNY and CDR2 is SVGAGI (reference sequence). Use of 60 Vbeta and 13 Jbeta primers characterized the PCR. Assay: immunoSEQ multiplex PCR; the TCRdb copy retains only in-frame clones and omits some. The sample yields around 130,000 clones, roughly 70% seen once. Sequencing was carried out using PBMCs. This TCR was recovered from a woman between 40 and 50 years old in good health and CMV-seropositive. The rearrangement links TRBV6-6 to TRBJ2-3; 7 bases line up with TRBD2. The CDR3, as DNA: TGTGCCAGCAGCACTGCGGGAGTTCGGGTGGATACGCAGTATTTT. Translation: CASSTAGVRVDTQYF.